These 12 T cell receptor beta chains originate from one sample sequenced in a study of Ad26.COV2.S vaccination and SARS-CoV-2 variants. Treatment noted: 15 to 20 received Ad26.COV2.S at low or high dose, single or two shots; several received placebo; per-sample allocation not given. Material that was analyzed had been drawn on day 63 after the first vaccine or placebo injection. Measured with immunoSEQ multiplex PCR; TCRdb has only the in-frame clones, and not every one. The profile shows 450,000 to 550,000 clones, 75% to 90% of them singletons. The sample in question was peripheral blood, obtained in a trial of Ad26.COV2.S vaccine versus placebo. These receptors all stem from a person aged 18 to 59 who received the Ad26.COV2.S COVID-19 vaccine or a placebo.

This clone was counted a single time. V usage is TRBV28 and J usage is TRBJ2-2, with 7 bases fitting TRBD1. Germline V gene lookup returns CDR1 MDHEN and CDR2 SYDVKM. The CDR3 extends over 15 amino acids. V gave up 6 bases and J gave up 0 bases; unmatched junction bases: 4. In DNA, the CDR3 is TGTGCCAGCAGAGGGGGCAGCCCGAACACCGGGGAGCTGTTTTTT. Its protein is CASRGGSPNTGELFF.

The rearrangement links TRBV2 to TRBJ1-5; D not resolved. Germline V gives CDR1 SNHLY, CDR2 FYNNEI. V lost 7 bases, J lost 0 bases, and 13 bases lay in between. This CDR3 has 15 amino acids. The CDR3 sequence is CASTGRGYSNQPQHF. The CDR3 coding sequence is TGTGCCAGCACCGGCCGGGGTTATAGCAATCAGCCCCAGCATTTT.

The chain uses TRBV28 and TRBJ1-6; D uncertain. The length of the CDR3 is 15 residues. V was clipped by 7 bases and J by 8 bases, with 18 bases between them. CDR1 MDHEN and CDR2 SYDVKM come from the germline V gene. DNA of the CDR3: TGTGCCAGCACCCTGTGGGGAGAGAACTATTCACCCCTCCACTTT. Translation gives CASTLWGENYSPLHF.

The rearrangement links TRBV5-4 to TRBJ1-1; 8 positions match TRBD1. Germline V gives CDR1 SGHNT, CDR2 YYREEE (reference sequence). The CDR3 sequence is 15 residues long. J gave up 5 bases and V 2 bases, and 8 bases lay outside the gene matches. The CDR3 region has the DNA TGTGCCAGCAGCTTTGGACAGGGATCGAAAACTGAAGCTTTCTTT. Translating it yields CASSFGQGSKTEAFF. Looking up the rest from reference TRBV5-4 and TRBJ1-1 gives the full variable domain: ETGVTQSPTHLIKTRGQQVTLRCSSQSGHNTVSWYQQALGQGPQFIFQYYREEENGRGNFPPRFSGLQFPNYSSELNVNALELDDSALYLCASSFGQGSKTEAFFGQGTRLTVV.

Only one count was recorded for this clone. The V and J genes are TRBV7-9 and TRBJ1-4; the D is unclear. V shed 1 base and J shed 0 bases, with 6 bases lying between them. CDR3 size: 15 residues. Germline assignment: CDR1 SEHNR and CDR2 FQNEAQ (reference sequence). CDR3 DNA sequence: TGTGCCAGCAGCTTAGTCAGAGCAACTAATGAAAAACTGTTTTTT. This gives the protein CASSLVRATNEKLFF.

This sequence joins TRBV6-2 or TRBV6-3 and TRBJ2-6, with 9 nucleotides matching TRBD1. The germline CDR1 and CDR2 sequences are MNHEY and SVGEGT. CDR3 size: 18 residues. The V gene end was trimmed by 5 bases and the J gene end by 1 base; junction bases not matched to a gene: 9. The CDR3 DNA follows: TGTGCCAGCAGTAGATGGACAGGGGTGGTTTCTGGGGCCAACGTCCTGACTTTC. It specifies CASSRWTGVVSGANVLTF.

This clone occurred a few times. V usage is TRBV4-3 and J usage is TRBJ2-7, with D perhaps matching TRBD2 (5 bases). Germline values: CDR1 LGHNA, CDR2 YSLEER. This CDR3 is built from 16 residues. Trimming took 0 bases from V and 0 from J, leaving 12 bases between them. CDR3 in DNA: TGCGCCAGCAGCCAAGATGCCGGACTCGTCTCCTACGAGCAGTACTTC. Translating gives CASSQDAGLVSYEQYF.

CDR3 DNA sequence: TGTGCCAGCAGCCTAGGGGACAGGAACACTGAAGCTTTCTTT. It translates to CASSLGDRNTEAFF. The chain joins TRBV5-8 to TRBJ1-1; 7 bases line up with TRBD1. Germline-derived CDR1 and CDR2 are SGHTS and YDEGEE. With 4 bases clipped from V and 1 base from J, the junction kept 4 bases outside the gene matches. The CDR3 covers 14 residues. Full variable domain (outside the CDR3, taken from reference TRBV5-8 and TRBJ1-1): EAGVTQSPTHLIKTRGQQATLRCSPISGHTSVYWYQQALGLGLQFLLWYDEGEERNRGNFPPRFSGRQFPNYSSELNVNALELEDSALYLCASSLGDRNTEAFFGQGTRLTVV.

In its sample, this clone was seen a few times. V gene TRBV18 combines with J gene TRBJ1-5; maybe TRBD1 (6 bases). The germline CDR1 and CDR2 sequences are KGHSH and LQKENI. The CDR3 has 15 residues. V dropped 6 bases and J dropped 5 bases, with 17 bases sitting between them. The CDR3 loop is CASSNLGGADQPQHF. The CDR3 bases are TGTGCCAGCTCTAACCTCGGGGGGGCTGATCAGCCCCAGCATTTT.

The V call is TRBV28, the J call TRBJ2-2; 7 nucleotides agree with TRBD1. J lost 4 bases, V lost 3 bases, and 5 bases had no gene match. This CDR3 is built from 15 residues. CDR1 MDHEN and CDR2 SYDVKM come from the germline V gene. The chain's CDR3 is CASSFVGQVTGELFF. CDR3 nucleotide sequence: TGTGCCAGCAGTTTTGTTGGACAGGTCACCGGGGAGCTGTTTTTT.

This CDR3 reads CASRVGSMNTEAFF. CDR3 nucleotide sequence: TGTGCCAGCAGAGTCGGGTCCATGAACACTGAAGCTTTCTTT. J is TRBJ1-1 and V is TRBV19, with D unclear. In germline, CDR1 is LNHDA, CDR2 SQIVND (reference sequence). V lost 9 bases and J 0 bases, leaving 14 bases between the germline ends. This CDR3 region has 14 residues.

This clone has a handful of counts. The gene calls are TRBV4-2 and TRBJ1-2; the D gene is possibly TRBD1 (6 bases). The CDR3 is made up of 16 amino acids. Looked up from germline, CDR1 is LGHNA and CDR2 is YNFKEQ. Between the trimmed V and J ends, which lost 4 bases and 3 bases, there was a span of 18 bases. The CDR3 is CASSLAFSQGDYGYTF. CDR3 DNA: TGTGCCAGCAGCCTCGCCTTCTCACAGGGTGACTATGGCTACACCTTC.